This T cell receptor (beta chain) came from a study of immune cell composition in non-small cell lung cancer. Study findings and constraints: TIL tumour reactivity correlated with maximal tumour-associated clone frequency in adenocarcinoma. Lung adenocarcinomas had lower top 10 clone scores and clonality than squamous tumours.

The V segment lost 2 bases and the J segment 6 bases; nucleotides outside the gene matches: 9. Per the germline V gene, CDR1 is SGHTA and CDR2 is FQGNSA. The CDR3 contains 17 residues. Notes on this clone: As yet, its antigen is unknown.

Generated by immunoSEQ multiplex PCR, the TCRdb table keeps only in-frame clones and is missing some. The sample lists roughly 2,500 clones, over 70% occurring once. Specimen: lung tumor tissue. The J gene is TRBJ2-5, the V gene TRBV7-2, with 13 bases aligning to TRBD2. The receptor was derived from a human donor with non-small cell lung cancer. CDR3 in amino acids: CASSLWQTSGGSKTQYF. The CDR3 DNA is TGTGCCAGCAGCTTATGGCAGACTAGCGGGGGGAGCAAGACCCAGTACTTC.